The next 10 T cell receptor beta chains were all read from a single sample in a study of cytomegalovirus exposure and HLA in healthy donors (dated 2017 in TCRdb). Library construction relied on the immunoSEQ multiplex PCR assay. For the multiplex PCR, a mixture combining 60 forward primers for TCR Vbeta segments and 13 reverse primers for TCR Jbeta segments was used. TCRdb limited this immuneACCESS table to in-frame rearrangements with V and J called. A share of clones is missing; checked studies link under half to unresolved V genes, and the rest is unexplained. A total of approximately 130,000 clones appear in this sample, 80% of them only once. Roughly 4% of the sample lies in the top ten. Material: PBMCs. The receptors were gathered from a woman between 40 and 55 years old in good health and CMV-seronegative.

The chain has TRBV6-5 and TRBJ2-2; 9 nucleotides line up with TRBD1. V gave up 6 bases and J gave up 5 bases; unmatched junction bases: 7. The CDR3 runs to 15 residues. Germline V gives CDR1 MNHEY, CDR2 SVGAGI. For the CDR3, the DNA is TGTGCCAGCAGCCAGGACAGGGGTTGGACCGGGGAGCTGTTTTTT. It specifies CASSQDRGWTGELFF.

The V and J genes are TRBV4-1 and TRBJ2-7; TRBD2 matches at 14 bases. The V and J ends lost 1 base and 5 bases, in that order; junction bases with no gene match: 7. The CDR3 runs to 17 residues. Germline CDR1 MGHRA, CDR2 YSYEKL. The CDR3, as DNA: TGCGCCAGCAGCCAAGGGACTAGCGGGGGGCGTCGGAACGAGCAGTACTTC. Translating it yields CASSQGTSGGRRNEQYF.

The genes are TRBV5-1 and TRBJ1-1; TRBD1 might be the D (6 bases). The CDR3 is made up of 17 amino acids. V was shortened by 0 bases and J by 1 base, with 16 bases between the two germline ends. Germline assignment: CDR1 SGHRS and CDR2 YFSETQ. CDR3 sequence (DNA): TGCGCCAGCAGCTTGGTAATCACAGGGAAGCGGAACACTGAAGCTTTCTTT. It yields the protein CASSLVITGKRNTEAFF.

CDR3 bases: TGTGCCTGGACCGAAACCCACGGACCGGGACAGGGTGATGAGCAGTTCTTC. Amino acids: CAWTETHGPGQGDEQFF. This chain connects TRBV30 to TRBJ2-1; 9 nucleotides agree with TRBD1. The CDR3 has 17 amino acids. V shed 4 bases, J shed 8 bases, and the junction held 18 bases outside the gene matches. CDR1 and CDR2 from the germline V gene are GTSNPN and SVGIG (reference sequence). Based on the CDR3 plus reference TRBV30 and TRBJ2-1, the full variable domain is SQTIHQWPATLVQPVGSPLSLECTVEGTSNPNLYWYRQAAGRGLQLLFYSVGIGQISSEVPQNLSASRPQDRQFILSSKKLLLSDSGFYLCAWTETHGPGQGDEQFFGPGTRLTVL.

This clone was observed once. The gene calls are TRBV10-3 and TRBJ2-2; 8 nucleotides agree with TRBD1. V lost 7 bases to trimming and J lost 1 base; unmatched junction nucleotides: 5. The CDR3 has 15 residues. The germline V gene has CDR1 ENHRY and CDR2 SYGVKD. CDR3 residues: CAITKGTGNTGELFF. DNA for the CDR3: TGTGCCATCACCAAGGGGACAGGGAACACCGGGGAGCTGTTTTTT.

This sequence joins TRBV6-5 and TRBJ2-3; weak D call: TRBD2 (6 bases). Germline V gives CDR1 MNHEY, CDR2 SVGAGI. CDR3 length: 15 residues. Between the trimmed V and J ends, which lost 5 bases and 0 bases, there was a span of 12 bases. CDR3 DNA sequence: TGTGCCAGCAGTCGCACCGGGAGTAGCACAGATACGCAGTATTTT. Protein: CASSRTGSSTDTQYF.

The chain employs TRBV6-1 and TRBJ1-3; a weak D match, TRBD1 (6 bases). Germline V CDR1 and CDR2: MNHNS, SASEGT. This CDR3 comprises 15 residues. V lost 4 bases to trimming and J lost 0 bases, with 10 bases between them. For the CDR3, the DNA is TGTGCCAGCAGTGCACAGGGCTTCTCTGGAAACACCATATATTTT. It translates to CASSAQGFSGNTIYF.

CDR3 in amino acids: CASSPGAQGASWNEQFF. The DNA of the CDR3 is TGTGCCAGCTCACCAGGCGCACAGGGGGCTAGTTGGAATGAGCAGTTCTTC. The rearrangement uses TRBV18 and TRBJ2-1, with TRBD1 identical over 9 bases. The CDR3 spans 17 residues. Germline CDR1 reads KGHSH; CDR2 reads LQKENI. With 2 bases clipped from V and 7 bases from J, the junction kept 12 bases outside the gene matches.

In DNA, the CDR3 is TGTGCCAGCAGCCGGACAGGGATTGGCTACGAGCAGTACTTC. This gives the protein CASSRTGIGYEQYF. This chain uses TRBV7-2 with TRBJ2-7; 8 nucleotides match TRBD1. Germline CDR1 reads SGHTA; CDR2 reads FQGNSA. The CDR3 runs 14 residues. V dropped 5 bases and J dropped 3; count of bases not matched to a gene: 6. Using reference TRBV7-2 and TRBJ2-7 for the parts outside the CDR3, the full variable domain is GAGVSQSPSNKVTEKGKDVELRCDPISGHTALYWYRQSLGQGLEFLIYFQGNSAPDKSGLPSDRFSAERTGGSVSTLTIQRTQQEDSAVYLCASSRTGIGYEQYFGPGTRLTVT.

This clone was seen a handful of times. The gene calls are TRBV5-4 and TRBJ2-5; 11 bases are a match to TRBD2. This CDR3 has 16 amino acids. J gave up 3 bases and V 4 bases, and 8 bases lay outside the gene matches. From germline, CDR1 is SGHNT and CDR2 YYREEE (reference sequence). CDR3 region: CASSPRQTSGEETQYF. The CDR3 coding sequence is TGTGCCAGCAGCCCTAGACAGACTAGCGGGGAAGAGACCCAGTACTTC.